These T cell receptor beta chains were read from a single sample in a study of T-cell reconstitution after alpha-beta-depleted transplantation in children. Each CDR3 protein is one row after TCRdb ran MiXCR on the PCR reads. Seen here are around 700,000 distinct CDR3 sequences, about 12% observed once, and the top ten hold around 0.79%. The starting material was PBMCs, obtained before TCRalphabeta/CD19-depleted stem cell transplant. These receptors originate from a girl aged 2 to 9 with congenital amegakaryocytic thrombocytopenia, due to receive a stem cell transplant. The CDR3 runs from the conserved cysteine through the conserved F or W. Fields, in order: clone size, V gene, D gene, J gene, CDR3 length, CDR3 DNA, CDR3 protein. The D gene is left open where the match is weak. Size is omitted from some rows. Given values are once, few, many or a class for expanded clones.

abundance: few
v_gene: TRBV5-6
d_gene: NA
j_gene: TRBJ2-1
len: 14
CDR3nt: TGTGCCAGCAGCCCCCGGGGACCCGTTCGGTATCCGTTCTTC
CDR3aa: CASSPRGPVRYPFF

abundance: NA
v_gene: TRBV20-1
d_gene: NA
j_gene: TRBJ2-2
len: 14
CDR3nt: TGCAGTGCTGAGCACCGGAGGGGGGGCGGGGAGCTGTTTTTT
CDR3aa: CSAEHRRGGGELFF

abundance: many
v_gene: TRBV5-1
d_gene: NA
j_gene: TRBJ2-5
len: 17
CDR3nt: TGCGCCAGCAGCTTGGTGCCCCCCCTAGTCTCCCAAGAGACCCAGTACTTC
CDR3aa: CASSLVPPLVSQETQYF

abundance: few
v_gene: TRBV7-9
d_gene: NA
j_gene: TRBJ2-7
len: 12
CDR3nt: TGTGCCAGCAGCCTAACCCTCTACGAGCAGTACTTC
CDR3aa: CASSLTLYEQYF

abundance: few
v_gene: TRBV7-2
d_gene: TRBD2
j_gene: TRBJ2-7
len: 16
CDR3nt: TGTGCCAGCAGCTTAGTAGGTAGCGGGAGAAGTAACGAGCAGTACTTC
CDR3aa: CASSLVGSGRSNEQYF

abundance: NA
v_gene: TRBV15
d_gene: NA
j_gene: TRBJ2-5
len: 14
CDR3nt: TGTGCCACCAGCAGAGATCCTCTTCCAGACACCCAGTACTTC
CDR3aa: CATSRDPLPDTQYF

abundance: many
v_gene: TRBV5-6
d_gene: TRBD1
j_gene: TRBJ2-6
len: 16
CDR3nt: TGTGCCAGCAGCGATAGTACAGGGGCTGGGGCCAACGTCCTGACTTTC
CDR3aa: CASSDSTGAGANVLTF

abundance: many
v_gene: TRBV4-1
d_gene: NA
j_gene: TRBJ1-4
len: 15
CDR3nt: TGCGCCAGCAGCCAACTTCTACCAGGGGCTGAAAAACTGTTTTTT
CDR3aa: CASSQLLPGAEKLFF

abundance: many
v_gene: TRBV3-1
d_gene: NA
j_gene: TRBJ2-1
len: 15
CDR3nt: TGTGCCAGCAGCCAGAGTAGTGTGCGAGGCGATGAGCAGTTCTTC
CDR3aa: CASSQSSVRGDEQFF

abundance: many
v_gene: TRBV6-1
d_gene: NA
j_gene: TRBJ2-4
len: 16
CDR3nt: TGTGCCAGCAGTGATATCCCAGGACTCAAGGGAAACATTCAGTACTTC
CDR3aa: CASSDIPGLKGNIQYF

abundance: NA
v_gene: TRBV29-1
d_gene: NA
j_gene: TRBJ2-7
len: 14
CDR3nt: TGCAGCGTTGAAGATTGGGGGGAGCAGGGCGAGCAGTACTTC
CDR3aa: CSVEDWGEQGEQYF

abundance: NA
v_gene: TRBV5-1
d_gene: NA
j_gene: TRBJ2-6
len: 16
CDR3nt: TGCGCCAGCAGCTTGGGGGTCCACTCTGGGGCCAACGTCCTGACTTTC
CDR3aa: CASSLGVHSGANVLTF

abundance: NA
v_gene: TRBV20-1
d_gene: TRBD1
j_gene: TRBJ2-7
len: 17
CDR3nt: TGCAGTGCTAGAGCCTCCTCCGGGACAGGGGGATTCTACGAGCAGTACTTC
CDR3aa: CSARASSGTGGFYEQYF

abundance: few
v_gene: TRBV7-6
d_gene: NA
j_gene: TRBJ1-2
len: 14
CDR3nt: TGTGCCAGCCGGTTGGGGGAAGATGGCTATGGCTACACCTTC
CDR3aa: CASRLGEDGYGYTF

abundance: many
v_gene: TRBV10-3
d_gene: NA
j_gene: TRBJ2-3
len: 14
CDR3nt: TGTGCCATCACCGAGGGGGACATGACAGATACGCAGTATTTT
CDR3aa: CAITEGDMTDTQYF

abundance: many
v_gene: TRBV12-3/TRBV12-4
d_gene: NA
j_gene: TRBJ1-2
len: 11
CDR3nt: TGTGCCAGCAGTTTCTCAGGAGGCTACACCTTC
CDR3aa: CASSFSGGYTF

abundance: many
v_gene: TRBV4-2
d_gene: NA
j_gene: TRBJ1-6
len: 14
CDR3nt: TGTGCCAGCAGTGCAGGGGCAATTGATTCACCCCTCCACTTT
CDR3aa: CASSAGAIDSPLHF

abundance: many
v_gene: TRBV5-1
d_gene: NA
j_gene: TRBJ2-5
len: 12
CDR3nt: TGCGCCAGCGGCGGGATTCAAGAGACCCAGTACTTC
CDR3aa: CASGGIQETQYF

abundance: NA
v_gene: TRBV7-9
d_gene: TRBD2
j_gene: TRBJ2-3
len: 16
CDR3nt: TGTGCCAGCAGCACCATTTCGGGAGGAAGCACAGATACGCAGTATTTT
CDR3aa: CASSTISGGSTDTQYF

abundance: NA
v_gene: TRBV20-1
d_gene: TRBD2
j_gene: TRBJ2-1
len: 14
CDR3nt: TGCAGTGCGGTAAAGCGGGAGGCCTACAATGAGCAGTTCTTC
CDR3aa: CSAVKREAYNEQFF

abundance: NA
v_gene: TRBV20-1
d_gene: NA
j_gene: TRBJ2-5
len: 15
CDR3nt: TGCAGTGCTAGGATTGTGGGGCCGGACCAAGAGACCCAGTACTTC
CDR3aa: CSARIVGPDQETQYF

abundance: NA
v_gene: TRBV30
d_gene: TRBD2
j_gene: TRBJ2-7
len: 15
CDR3nt: TGTGCCTGGAGTGTGTTGGGACTAGGGATTTACGAGCAGTACTTC
CDR3aa: CAWSVLGLGIYEQYF

abundance: few
v_gene: TRBV20-1
d_gene: TRBD2
j_gene: TRBJ2-2
len: 15
CDR3nt: TGCAGTGCTAGCCCTAGCGGGAAGGTCAGCGGGGAGCTGTTTTTT
CDR3aa: CSASPSGKVSGELFF

abundance: few
v_gene: TRBV20-1
d_gene: TRBD2
j_gene: TRBJ2-3
len: 15
CDR3nt: TGCAGTGCTAGAGCACCAGCGGGAGGTGTAAATACGCAGTATTTT
CDR3aa: CSARAPAGGVNTQYF

abundance: NA
v_gene: TRBV29-1
d_gene: TRBD2
j_gene: TRBJ2-7
len: 14
CDR3nt: TGCAGCGTTGGGCTAGCGGGAGGGCCCGGCGAGCAGTACTTC
CDR3aa: CSVGLAGGPGEQYF

abundance: NA
v_gene: TRBV3-1
d_gene: TRBD2
j_gene: TRBJ2-3
len: 19
CDR3nt: TGTGCCAGCACCCCACTACTAGCGGGAGGCCCTACGATCACAGATACGCAGTATTTT
CDR3aa: CASTPLLAGGPTITDTQYF

abundance: NA
v_gene: TRBV4-2
d_gene: NA
j_gene: TRBJ1-3
len: 16
CDR3nt: TGTGCCAGCAGCCAGGTACAGACCTCCTCTGGAAACACCATATATTTT
CDR3aa: CASSQVQTSSGNTIYF

abundance: NA
v_gene: TRBV20-1
d_gene: NA
j_gene: TRBJ2-1
len: 12
CDR3nt: TGCAGTGCCTCAGTGACCTACAATGAGCAGTTCTTC
CDR3aa: CSASVTYNEQFF

abundance: NA
v_gene: TRBV2
d_gene: NA
j_gene: TRBJ2-2
len: 14
CDR3nt: TGTGCCAGCAGTGACGAGCGGAACACCGGGGAGCTGTTTTTT
CDR3aa: CASSDERNTGELFF

abundance: few
v_gene: TRBV29-1
d_gene: TRBD2
j_gene: TRBJ2-3
len: 14
CDR3nt: TGCAGCGGGGATGCAGCGGGGCACACAGATACGCAGTATTTT
CDR3aa: CSGDAAGHTDTQYF

abundance: once
v_gene: TRBV28
d_gene: NA
j_gene: TRBJ2-7
len: 16
CDR3nt: TGTGCCAGCAGTCCGTCGGGGGGCCTTCTCTCCTACGGGCAGTACTTC
CDR3aa: CASSPSGGLLSYGQYF

abundance: many
v_gene: TRBV15
d_gene: NA
j_gene: TRBJ2-1
len: 15
CDR3nt: TGTGCCACCAGCAGAACCCAGGGTGCCTACAATGAGCAGTTCTTC
CDR3aa: CATSRTQGAYNEQFF

abundance: NA
v_gene: TRBV12-3/TRBV12-4
d_gene: TRBD2
j_gene: TRBJ2-7
len: 16
CDR3nt: TGTGCCAGCAGTTCGACCAATAGCGGGCCCTCCTACGAGCAGTACTTC
CDR3aa: CASSSTNSGPSYEQYF

abundance: many
v_gene: TRBV5-1
d_gene: NA
j_gene: TRBJ2-2
len: 13
CDR3nt: TGCGCCAGCACCCCCACCCGACCCGGGGAGCTGTTTTTT
CDR3aa: CASTPTRPGELFF

abundance: many
v_gene: TRBV20-1
d_gene: TRBD2
j_gene: TRBJ2-3
len: 14
CDR3nt: TGCAGTGCTCTCGGCGGGAGGTGGACAGATACGCAGTATTTT
CDR3aa: CSALGGRWTDTQYF

abundance: NA
v_gene: TRBV5-1
d_gene: NA
j_gene: TRBJ2-3
len: 15
CDR3nt: TGCGCCAGCAGCTTGAGAGGCAAACGCACAGATACGCAGTATTTT
CDR3aa: CASSLRGKRTDTQYF

abundance: NA
v_gene: TRBV20-1
d_gene: NA
j_gene: TRBJ1-4
len: 17
CDR3nt: TGCAGTGCTAGGTCGATCCGAGGTGGTGCAACTAATGAAAAACTGTTTTTT
CDR3aa: CSARSIRGGATNEKLFF

abundance: few
v_gene: TRBV2
d_gene: TRBD1
j_gene: TRBJ1-5
len: 14
CDR3nt: TGTGCCAGCAGTGGGGGACAGGGATACCAGCCCCAGCATTTT
CDR3aa: CASSGGQGYQPQHF

abundance: many
v_gene: TRBV29-1
d_gene: TRBD1
j_gene: TRBJ1-2
len: 13
CDR3nt: TGCAGCGTTGAAGTGTCCGGACAGGGCCATCCCACCTTC
CDR3aa: CSVEVSGQGHPTF

abundance: NA
v_gene: TRBV20-1
d_gene: NA
j_gene: TRBJ2-2
len: 12
CDR3nt: TGCAGTGCTAGAGACCAGGCGGAGGAGCTGTTTTTT
CDR3aa: CSARDQAEELFF

abundance: many
v_gene: TRBV15
d_gene: NA
j_gene: TRBJ2-5
len: 14
CDR3nt: TGTGCCACCAGCAGAGATCCTCTTCAAGAGACCCAGTACTTC
CDR3aa: CATSRDPLQETQYF

abundance: many
v_gene: TRBV7-6
d_gene: NA
j_gene: TRBJ1-5
len: 14
CDR3nt: TGTGCCAGCAGCCACGATAGTGGGAATCAGCCCCAGCATTTT
CDR3aa: CASSHDSGNQPQHF

abundance: NA
v_gene: TRBV7-8
d_gene: TRBD2
j_gene: TRBJ2-1
len: 15
CDR3nt: TGTGCCAGCAGCTACGGGACTAGCGGGGGCAATGAGCAGTTCTTC
CDR3aa: CASSYGTSGGNEQFF

abundance: NA
v_gene: TRBV5-6
d_gene: TRBD1
j_gene: TRBJ1-2
len: 19
CDR3nt: TGTGCCAGCAGTCATCTTATGACAGGGCGTAACCAAGGCGACTATGGCTACACCTTC
CDR3aa: CASSHLMTGRNQGDYGYTF

abundance: many
v_gene: TRBV7-6
d_gene: NA
j_gene: TRBJ1-5
len: 14
CDR3nt: TGTGCCAGCAGCTCACGGGACGGCAATCAGCCCCAGCATTTT
CDR3aa: CASSSRDGNQPQHF

abundance: few
v_gene: TRBV12-3/TRBV12-4
d_gene: TRBD1
j_gene: TRBJ2-1
len: 19
CDR3nt: TGTGCCAGCAGCCCTGCGGGACAGGGGGAGCGGACCCCTTACAATGAGCAGTTCTTC
CDR3aa: CASSPAGQGERTPYNEQFF

abundance: NA
v_gene: TRBV7-9
d_gene: NA
j_gene: TRBJ2-1
len: 15
CDR3nt: TGTGCCAGCAGTTCCTCTAGCGAACCCTACAATGAGCAGTTCTTC
CDR3aa: CASSSSSEPYNEQFF

abundance: NA
v_gene: TRBV5-5
d_gene: TRBD2
j_gene: TRBJ2-7
len: 15
CDR3nt: TGTGCCAGCAGCCTACTAGCGGCGAGTTTCTACGAGCAGTACTTC
CDR3aa: CASSLLAASFYEQYF

abundance: NA
v_gene: TRBV7-9
d_gene: NA
j_gene: TRBJ1-3
len: 16
CDR3nt: TGTGCCAGCAGCTTAGCGCGGGAATTCTCTGGAAACACCATATATTTT
CDR3aa: CASSLAREFSGNTIYF

abundance: few
v_gene: TRBV10-3
d_gene: TRBD2
j_gene: TRBJ2-7
len: 14
CDR3nt: TGTGCCATCAATGGGGACTATAACGGCTACGAGCAGTACTTC
CDR3aa: CAINGDYNGYEQYF

abundance: few
v_gene: TRBV3-1
d_gene: NA
j_gene: TRBJ2-1
len: 19
CDR3nt: TGTGCCAGCACCAAAAGTGAAATATCCGGGACTTACTCCTACAATGAGCAGTTCTTC
CDR3aa: CASTKSEISGTYSYNEQFF

abundance: many
v_gene: TRBV12-3/TRBV12-4
d_gene: TRBD1
j_gene: TRBJ1-5
len: 15
CDR3nt: TGTGCCAGCACCGGGGACAGGGACAAATGTCAGCCCCAGCATTTT
CDR3aa: CASTGDRDKCQPQHF

abundance: many
v_gene: TRBV7-2
d_gene: TRBD1
j_gene: TRBJ2-3
len: 16
CDR3nt: TGTGCCAGCAGTCGACAAGGGGGCACTGGCACAGATACGCAGTATTTT
CDR3aa: CASSRQGGTGTDTQYF

abundance: few
v_gene: TRBV28
d_gene: NA
j_gene: TRBJ2-1
len: 14
CDR3nt: TGTGCCAGCACCCTCTGGACTGGAGACAATGAGCAGTTCTTC
CDR3aa: CASTLWTGDNEQFF

abundance: few
v_gene: TRBV7-6
d_gene: NA
j_gene: TRBJ2-7
len: 13
CDR3nt: TGTGCCAGCAGCCCGATACAGGGTGGCGAGCAGTACTTC
CDR3aa: CASSPIQGGEQYF